Listed below are T cell receptor beta chains from one sample, sequenced in a study of CD8 T cells in ankylosing spondylitis. Using its own MiXCR run on the 5' RACE reads, TCRdb lists one record per CDR3 protein. There are fewer than 400,000 distinct CDR3 sequences in the sample; approximately 8% occur only once, and 13% to 15% lies in the top ten. Sequencing was performed on blood, either unsorted or a sorted T cell fraction (not recorded which). The source is a male donor with ankylosing spondylitis. Both conserved end residues are part of each CDR3. A D gene is named only where the DNA matches it firmly. Some rows mark clone size as missing; the rest say once, few, many or name a class of expanded clone.

TRBJ2-4 TRBD1 TRBV7-8 NA CASSQGQDQQYF TGTGCCAGCAGCCAGGGACAGGACCAACAGTACTTC
TRBJ1-4 TRBD1 TRBV12-3/TRBV12-4 NA CASSLLAGGSTNEKLFF TGTGCCAGCAGTTTATTAGCAGGGGGCTCAACTAATGAAAAACTGTTTTTT
TRBJ2-1 NA TRBV7-2 NA CASSDHSGVGPYNEQFF TGTGCCAGCAGCGACCATAGCGGAGTTGGGCCCTACAATGAGCAGTTCTTC
TRBJ2-7 TRBD2 TRBV20-1 NA CSAPPSGSGIEQYF TGCAGTGCACCGCCGAGCGGGAGTGGTATCGAGCAGTACTTC
TRBJ2-1 TRBD2 TRBV20-1 NA CCARPATSGSPYNEQFF TGCTGTGCTAGGCCCGCGACTAGCGGGAGCCCCTACAATGAGCAGTTCTTC
TRBJ2-1 TRBD2 TRBV4-1 NA CASSRSGLDNYNEQFF TGCGCCAGCAGCCGCTCGGGACTAGATAATTACAATGAGCAGTTCTTC
TRBJ2-2 NA TRBV5-1 NA CASSPPPANAGELFF TGCGCCAGCAGCCCGCCCCCGGCTAACGCCGGGGAGCTGTTTTTT
TRBJ2-7 TRBD1 TRBV5-1 NA CASSDRGRDYEQYF TGCGCCAGCAGCGACAGGGGTAGAGACTACGAGCAGTACTTC
TRBJ2-6 NA TRBV5-1 few CASSLRYGANVLTF TGCGCCAGCAGCTTACGGTACGGGGCCAACGTCCTGACTTTC
TRBJ2-1 NA TRBV2 NA CASILAEKAREQFF TGTGCCAGCATCTTAGCGGAGAAGGCTCGTGAGCAGTTCTTC
TRBJ1-3 TRBD1 TRBV20-1 few CSATGDRSRNSGNTIYF TGCAGTGCTACCGGGGACAGATCCCGAAACTCTGGAAACACCATATATTTT
TRBJ1-2 NA TRBV11-2 few CASSLGGAPGYGYTF TGTGCCAGCAGCTTAGGCGGCGCCCCGGGCTATGGCTACACCTTC
TRBJ2-7 NA TRBV15 NA CATSRSLTMVVSSYEQYF TGTGCCACCAGCAGATCCCTCACGATGGTCGTATCGAGCTACGAGCAGTACTTC
TRBJ1-1 NA TRBV7-8 many CASSLVQGGTEAFF TGTGCCAGCAGCTTAGTACAGGGTGGTACTGAAGCTTTCTTT
TRBJ2-7 TRBD2 TRBV9 many CASSGTSGSSYEQYF TGTGCCAGCAGCGGGACTAGCGGGAGCTCCTACGAGCAGTACTTC
TRBJ2-1 NA TRBV5-6 NA CASSFGDRSSYNEQFF TGTGCCAGCAGCTTTGGGGACCGAAGCTCCTACAATGAGCAGTTCTTC
TRBJ2-5 NA TRBV5-8 many CASSVGPQAWETQYF TGTGCCAGCAGCGTGGGGCCTCAAGCCTGGGAGACCCAGTACTTC
TRBJ2-3 NA TRBV6-1 NA CASSLQGWDTQYF TGTGCCAGCAGTCTCCAGGGGTGGGATACGCAGTATTTT
TRBJ1-2 NA TRBV5-1 many CASSEPATNYGYTF TGCGCCAGCAGCGAGCCAGCTACCAACTATGGCTACACCTTC
TRBJ2-5 NA TRBV5-1 few CASSFISATQETQYF TGCGCCAGCAGCTTTATAAGCGCTACTCAAGAGACCCAGTACTTC
TRBJ2-7 NA TRBV18 NA CASSTDGGYEQYF TGTGCCAGCTCGACTGACGGAGGGTACGAGCAGTACTTC
TRBJ2-7 NA TRBV7-9 many CASSLPGGGYEQYF TGTGCCAGCAGCTTACCCGGGGGAGGCTACGAGCAGTACTTC
TRBJ1-6 NA TRBV5-1 NA CASSWGGAESSPLHF TGCGCCAGCAGCTGGGGGGGCGCAGAGTCTTCACCCCTCCACTTT
TRBJ1-2 TRBD1 TRBV7-2 NA CASSPTRRTGGYGYTF TGTGCCAGCAGCCCCACCCGCCGGACAGGGGGATATGGCTACACCTTC
TRBJ2-1 TRBD2 TRBV10-3 NA CAIGLAGVPYNEQFF TGTGCCATAGGACTAGCGGGAGTACCCTACAATGAGCAGTTCTTC
TRBJ2-5 TRBD2 TRBV6-2/TRBV6-3 NA CASSGLAGVSETQYF TGTGCCAGCAGTGGACTAGCGGGAGTGAGTGAGACCCAGTACTTC
TRBJ1-5 NA TRBV6-1 few CASSEQAAGGQPQHF TGTGCCAGCAGTGAGCAGGCCGCCGGAGGTCAGCCCCAGCATTTT
TRBJ2-1 TRBD2 TRBV5-1 many CASTIGTSDNNEQFF TGCGCCAGCACCATAGGAACTAGCGATAACAATGAGCAGTTCTTC
TRBJ2-5 TRBD2 TRBV5-5 few CASSLAWLAGGPRETQYF TGTGCCAGCAGCTTGGCCTGGCTAGCGGGAGGGCCACGAGAGACCCAGTACTTC
TRBJ2-5 TRBD2 TRBV7-2 few CTSSFSGGGETQYF TGTACCAGCAGCTTTAGCGGGGGGGGAGAGACCCAGTACTTC
TRBJ2-1 NA TRBV20-1 few CSAGFGPYNEQFF TGCAGTGCCGGGTTTGGACCGTACAATGAGCAGTTCTTC
TRBJ1-6 TRBD1 TRBV29-1 NA CSARTGQWNSPLHF TGCAGCGCCCGGACAGGCCAGTGGAATTCACCCCTCCACTTT
TRBJ2-2 NA TRBV5-1 NA CASSYNDARTGELFF TGCGCCAGCAGTTACAATGACGCCAGGACCGGGGAGCTGTTTTTT
TRBJ2-1 TRBD2 TRBV7-2 NA CASSFYGAGGPGFF TGTGCCAGCAGCTTCTATGGAGCGGGAGGGCCAGGGTTCTTC
TRBJ1-5 NA TRBV28 NA CASSLIRTSVMQPQHF TGTGCCAGCAGTTTGATCAGGACTAGTGTGATGCAGCCCCAGCATTTT
TRBJ1-4 NA TRBV12-3/TRBV12-4 few CASSPRTEKLFF TGTGCCAGCAGCCCTAGGACCGAAAAACTGTTTTTT
TRBJ2-1 TRBD2 TRBV7-9 NA CASSFTSGRSYNEQFF TGTGCCAGCAGCTTCACTAGCGGGAGATCTTACAATGAGCAGTTCTTC
TRBJ1-6 NA TRBV7-8 many CASSLDGRYNSPLHF TGTGCCAGCAGCTTAGACGGGAGATATAATTCACCCCTCCACTTT
TRBJ2-1 TRBD2 TRBV7-3 many CASSRHLAGEVNEQFF TGTGCCAGCAGCCGACATCTAGCGGGAGAAGTCAATGAGCAGTTCTTC
TRBJ2-5 NA TRBV19 many CASSTDREETQYF TGTGCCAGTAGTACCGACAGAGAAGAGACCCAGTACTTC
TRBJ2-3 NA TRBV27 few CASQRFFLSSTDTQYF TGTGCCAGTCAACGTTTCTTTTTATCTAGCACAGATACGCAGTATTTT
TRBJ2-1 NA TRBV20-1 NA CKLGLLNEQFF TGCAAGTTGGGACTCTTAAATGAGCAGTTCTTC